Listed here are 4 T cell receptor beta chains from one sample, sequenced in a study of cytomegalovirus exposure and HLA in healthy donors. The primer mix had 60 Vbeta and 13 Jbeta primers. The data were produced by immunoSEQ multiplex PCR, yet TCRdb's version contains in-frame clones alone and is incomplete. The repertoire holds 65,000 to 75,000 clones, with 65% to 75% as singletons. The specimen was PBMCs. The receptors shown here come from a woman aged 60 to 75 in good health and CMV-seropositive.

This clone was seen only once. This chain connects TRBV9 to TRBJ2-1; D possibly corresponds to TRBD2 (5 bases). V was cut by 4 bases and J by 1 base, with 9 bases left in between. CDR1 and CDR2 from the germline V gene are SGDLS and YYNGEE. The CDR3 covers 14 residues. The DNA for the CDR3 is TGTGCCAGCAGCCCCGGAGGATCCTACAATGAGCAGTTCTTC. This encodes CASSPGGSYNEQFF.

The chain joins TRBV4-1 to TRBJ2-7; 9 bases align to TRBD1. After removal of 0 bases from V and 2 bases from J, the junction contained 5 bases not matched to a gene. The CDR3 consists of 16 residues. The V gene's germline CDR1 is MGHRA and CDR2 YSYEKL. DNA of the CDR3: TGCGCCAGCAGCCAAGATAGGACAGGGGCGGCCTACGAGCAGTACTTC. Protein sequence: CASSQDRTGAAYEQYF.

V usage is TRBV6-1 and J usage is TRBJ1-1, with TRBD1 matching 7 bases. In germline, CDR1 is MNHNS, CDR2 SASEGT. This CDR3 spans 14 amino acids. J lost 0 bases, V lost 7 bases, and 5 bases had no gene match. The CDR3 loop reads CASIIDRVNTEAFF. CDR3 coding DNA: TGTGCCAGCATTATAGACAGGGTGAACACTGAAGCTTTCTTT.

This chain uses TRBV7-9 with TRBJ1-2, with TRBD1 matching over 9 bases. The CDR3 runs 14 residues. Germline loops: CDR1 SEHNR, CDR2 FQNEAQ (reference sequence). J was trimmed by 10 bases and V by 5 bases; bases with no gene match: 11. CDR3 protein: CASSTYRDRDNYTF. Here the CDR3 DNA reads TGTGCCAGCAGCACCTATAGGGACAGGGATAACTACACCTTC.